One and the same sample provided the 26 T cell receptor beta chains below, sequenced in a study of CD4 T cells in relation to SARS-CoV-2 and coronaviruses (dated by TCRdb to the early 2020s). Receptor amplification or capture employed the immunoSEQ multiplex PCR assay. This immuneACCESS table, as held by TCRdb, lists in-frame sequences with V and J called but not all clones. Of the missing ones, under half trace to an unresolved V gene in checked studies; the others have no known cause. The sample yields some 46,000 clones; more than 65% were counted once. In total, the top ten clones hold over 1.1% of the sample. No cognate antigen is known for these TCRs. The sequenced material came from naive CD4+ T cells from PBMCs, cultured in vitro. Explained via the paper, the cell subset or site label denotes: naive CD4+ T cells isolated by negative enrichment. The origin of the receptors is an adult with COVID-19.

The V and J genes are TRBV28 and TRBJ2-7; a weak D match, TRBD1 (6 bases). Per germline, CDR1 MDHEN and CDR2 SYDVKM. V was shortened by 5 bases and J by 3 bases, with 8 bases between the two germline ends. CDR3 size: 12 residues. This chain's CDR3 is CASSRQVYEQYF. Written as DNA, the CDR3 is TGTGCCAGCAGTCGACAGGTCTACGAGCAGTACTTC.

V gene TRBV5-1 combines with J gene TRBJ2-4; 7 bases are a match to TRBD1. Germline trimming cut 1 base from V and 2 bases from J; bases unmatched to any gene: 9. This CDR3 region has 17 residues. Germline lookup yields CDR1 SGHRS and CDR2 YFSETQ. The DNA of the CDR3 is TGCGCCAGCAGCTTGTGGGCGACAGGGTTGTCCAAAAACATTCAGTACTTC. It specifies CASSLWATGLSKNIQYF.

The chain is built from TRBV2 and TRBJ1-4, with 8 bases aligning to TRBD1. V dropped 7 bases and J dropped 3; count of bases not matched to a gene: 7. Germline lookup yields CDR1 SNHLY and CDR2 FYNNEI. There are 15 residues in the CDR3. CDR3 coding DNA: TGTGCCAGCAACCGACCAGGGGGCCCTAATGAAAAACTGTTTTTT. Its translation is CASNRPGGPNEKLFF.

The chain couples TRBV5-5 to TRBJ2-1; TRBD2 aligns across 13 bases. The length of the CDR3 is 15 residues. The ends lost 5 bases at V and 6 bases at J; junction bases unmatched: 5. Germline CDR1 SGHKS, CDR2 YYEKEE (reference sequence). The CDR3: CASRVLAGGPNEQFF. In DNA, the CDR3 is TGTGCCAGCAGGGTACTAGCGGGAGGGCCCAATGAGCAGTTCTTC.

J is TRBJ2-1 and V is TRBV28; weak D call: TRBD2 (5 bases). The CDR3 is 14 amino acids. Germline V CDR1 and CDR2: MDHEN, SYDVKM. Trimming left V 5 bases short and J 3 bases short, with 11 bases between. The CDR3 protein is CASSELGGYNEQFF. In DNA, the CDR3 is TGTGCCAGCAGTGAACTCGGAGGCTACAATGAGCAGTTCTTC. The variable domain in full, completed from reference TRBV28 and TRBJ2-1, reads DVKVTQSSRYLVKRTGEKVFLECVQDMDHENMFWYRQDPGLGLRLIYFSYDVKMKEKGDIPEGYSVSREKKERFSLILESASTNQTSMYLCASSELGGYNEQFFGPGTRLTVL.

V is TRBV5-1 and J is TRBJ1-1; unclear D gene. Trimming pared 0 bases from V and 10 bases from J, leaving 7 bases between. This CDR3 is 11 amino acids long. Germline CDR1 SGHRS, CDR2 YFSETQ. The CDR3 sequence: CASSLVNIAFF. In DNA form, the CDR3 reads TGCGCCAGCAGCTTGGTCAATATAGCTTTCTTT.

This chain connects TRBV7-3 to TRBJ2-7, with D maybe TRBD1 (6 bases). The germline V and J ends were trimmed by 4 bases and 3 bases, with 10 bases remaining between them. CDR1 and CDR2 from the germline V gene are SGHTA and FQGTGA. This CDR3 has 13 residues. The CDR3 sequence: CASSSLQGYEQYF. The CDR3 DNA reads as TGTGCCAGCAGCTCCCTACAGGGCTACGAGCAGTACTTC.

This sequence joins TRBV10-3 and TRBJ2-3; D gene uncertain. Germline V gene data show CDR1 as ENHRY and CDR2 as SYGVKD. The V gene lost 6 bases and the J gene lost 4 bases, with 20 bases spanning the gap. CDR3 length equals 16 residues. For the CDR3, the DNA is TGTGCCATCAGCCGGAGCAGAGACGTTGAGGCAGATACGCAGTATTTT. Its protein is CAISRSRDVEADTQYF.

This chain joins TRBV6-4 and TRBJ2-3, with unresolved D. CDR1 MRHNA and CDR2 SNTAGT come from the germline V gene. The V gene lost 6 bases and the J gene lost 2 bases, with 12 bases spanning the gap. The CDR3 runs 14 residues. The CDR3 reads CASSNGPDTDTQYF. CDR3 DNA: TGTGCCAGCAGCAACGGACCGGACACAGATACGCAGTATTTT.

The rearrangement links TRBV7-7 to TRBJ2-5; 13 bases map to TRBD2. Germline CDR1 SSHAT, CDR2 FNYEAQ (reference sequence). V was clipped by 5 bases and J by 5 bases; unmatched bases: 8. This CDR3 is 16 amino acids long. CDR3 sequence: CASSPRLAGGWETQYF. The CDR3 coding sequence is TGTGCCAGCAGCCCCCGACTAGCGGGAGGCTGGGAGACCCAGTACTTC.

V is TRBV27 and J is TRBJ2-1; D remains ambiguous. CDR1 and CDR2 (germline): MNHEY, SMNVEV (reference sequence). Deletions cut 2 bases from V and 5 bases from J, with 13 bases between. The CDR3 consists of 15 residues. CDR3 residues: CASSLGLKAHNEQFF. CDR3 nucleotide sequence: TGTGCCAGCAGTTTAGGGCTCAAGGCGCACAATGAGCAGTTCTTC.

The chain joins TRBV9 to TRBJ1-1; 8 nucleotides agree with TRBD1. CDR1 and CDR2 from the germline V gene are SGDLS and YYNGEE. The CDR3 contains 17 residues. Germline trimming cut 0 bases from V and 3 bases from J; bases unmatched to any gene: 10. CDR3 protein: CASSVGSQGAGYTEAFF. The CDR3 coding sequence is TGTGCCAGCAGCGTAGGCTCTCAGGGGGCTGGGTACACTGAAGCTTTCTTT.

V usage is TRBV7-7 and J usage is TRBJ2-1, with D possibly being TRBD2 (5 bases). The CDR3 spans 16 residues. Germline assignment: CDR1 SSHAT and CDR2 FNYEAQ (reference sequence). Trimming stripped 3 bases from V and 0 bases from J, with 12 bases between. CDR3 sequence: CASSFSLGSSYNEQFF. The CDR3 nucleotides are TGTGCCAGCAGCTTCTCCCTGGGGAGCTCCTACAATGAGCAGTTCTTC. Using reference TRBV7-7 and TRBJ2-1 for the parts outside the CDR3, the full variable domain is GAGVSQSPRYKVTKRGQDVTLRCDPISSHATLYWYQQALGQGPEFLTYFNYEAQPDKSGLPSDRFSAERPEGSISTLTIQRTEQRDSAMYRCASSFSLGSSYNEQFFGPGTRLTVL.

For the CDR3, the DNA is TGTGCCAGTAGTATAGGACTAGCGGGAATCTACGAGCAGTACTTC. This codes for CASSIGLAGIYEQYF. J is TRBJ2-7 and V is TRBV19; 11 bases fit TRBD2. The germline CDR1 and CDR2 sequences are LNHDA and SQIVND (reference sequence). V lost 1 base and J lost 3; bases outside the gene matches: 2. This CDR3 is 15 amino acids long.

V usage is TRBV19 and J usage is TRBJ1-5; the D is unclear. Trimming pared 1 base from V and 9 bases from J, leaving 13 bases between. The CDR3 sequence is 14 residues long. Germline V gene data show CDR1 as LNHDA and CDR2 as SQIVND (reference sequence). CDR3 residues: CASSIGEGNGPQHF. Here the CDR3 DNA reads TGTGCCAGTAGTATAGGAGAGGGAAATGGGCCCCAGCATTTT.

This clone has just one count. The chain recombines TRBV5-1 with TRBJ1-4; 7 bases match TRBD1. The CDR3 is 14 amino acids. Germline CDR1 is SGHRS and CDR2 is YFSETQ. V trimming: 0 bases; J trimming: 7 bases; junction bases outside the gene matches: 3. CDR3 in amino acids: CASSLGGGIEKLFF. CDR3 sequence (DNA): TGCGCCAGCAGCTTGGGAGGGGGCATTGAAAAACTGTTTTTT. The variable domain in full, with the rest retrieved from reference TRBV5-1 and TRBJ1-4, is KAGVTQTPRYLIKTRGQQVTLSCSPISGHRSVSWYQQTPGQGLQFLFEYFSETQRNKGNFPGRFSGRQFSNSRSEMNVSTLELGDSALYLCASSLGGGIEKLFFGSGTQLSVL.

The genes are TRBV24-1 and TRBJ2-2, with 8 bases lining up with TRBD2. Germline V gene sequence: CDR1 KGHDR, CDR2 SFDVKD. The CDR3 has 15 amino acids. Trimming removed 7 bases from V and 3 bases from J; junction bases left unmatched: 6. The CDR3 loop reads CATRASGSDTGELFF. CDR3 nucleotide sequence: TGTGCCACCAGGGCTAGCGGGTCGGACACCGGGGAGCTGTTTTTT.

This chain connects TRBV9 to TRBJ1-2; 8 nucleotides align to TRBD1. The CDR3 is made up of 16 amino acids. Germline V gene sequence: CDR1 SGDLS, CDR2 YYNGEE. The J segment lost 3 bases and the V segment lost 4 bases, leaving 11 bases of the junction unmatched. CDR3 sequence reads: CASSSLTGGDDYGYTF. The CDR3 DNA sequence: TGTGCCAGCAGCTCACTCACAGGGGGTGATGACTATGGCTACACCTTC.

This chain uses TRBV29-1 with TRBJ1-2, with D maybe TRBD1 (5 bases). CDR1 and CDR2 (germline): SQVTM, ANQGSEA. The CDR3 is 14 residues long. Trimming shortened V by 3 bases and J by 8 bases, and 19 bases separated the two germline ends. The CDR3 here is CSVDPGALVGGYTF. The DNA for the CDR3 is TGCAGCGTTGATCCCGGGGCATTAGTAGGGGGCTACACCTTC.

V and J are TRBV5-5 and TRBJ1-2, with unresolved D. Germline CDR1 is SGHKS and CDR2 is YYEKEE (reference sequence). Deletions cut 0 bases from V and 4 bases from J, with 10 bases between. CDR3 length: 14 residues. For the CDR3, the DNA is TGTGCCAGCAGCTTGGCCGGAGCCCGCTATGGCTACACCTTC. Residues: CASSLAGARYGYTF.

The chain recombines TRBV3-1 (or the pseudogene TRBV3-2) with TRBJ2-7; 7 positions match TRBD2. Germline-derived CDR1 and CDR2 are LGHDT and YNNKEL (reference sequence). V was pared by 3 bases and J by 7 bases, with 3 bases of the junction left unmatched. The CDR3 contains 12 residues. The CDR3 nucleotides read TGTGCCAGCAGCCAGGGAGCGGGGGAGCAGTACTTC. It encodes CASSQGAGEQYF.

The genes are TRBV28 and TRBJ2-1, with TRBD1 matching over 7 bases. The germline V gene encodes CDR1 MDHEN and CDR2 SYDVKM. The V segment lost 3 bases and the J segment 7 bases; nucleotides outside the gene matches: 9. This CDR3 has 15 amino acids. This CDR3 reads CASSFHLKQGNEQFF. The CDR3 DNA follows: TGTGCCAGCAGTTTCCACCTCAAACAGGGGAATGAGCAGTTCTTC.

The rearrangement links TRBV11-1 to TRBJ1-3, with D unclear. V lost 5 bases and J 2 bases, leaving 13 bases between the germline ends. The CDR3 runs to 15 residues. Looked up from germline, CDR1 is SGHAT and CDR2 is FQDESV (reference sequence). For the CDR3, the DNA is TGTGCCAGCAGCCCGGGAGAGACACCTGGAAACACCATATATTTT. Amino acid sequence: CASSPGETPGNTIYF.

The chain employs TRBV11-2 and TRBJ2-3, with 12 bases aligning to TRBD2. The trim removed 5 bases at V and 4 bases at J, leaving 10 bases unmatched. The length of the CDR3 is 17 residues. Germline V gene data show CDR1 as SGHAT and CDR2 as FQNNGV. CDR3 region: CASSGRTSGKGPDTQYF. CDR3 nucleotides: TGTGCCAGCAGCGGCCGGACTAGCGGGAAGGGGCCAGATACGCAGTATTTT.

The chain couples TRBV14 to TRBJ2-7; D gene ambiguous. Germline values: CDR1 SGHDN, CDR2 FVKESK. V was cut by 1 base and J by 0 bases, with 25 bases left in between. The CDR3 runs to 20 residues. The CDR3 protein is CASSQGSDPIPIESSYEQYF. The CDR3, as DNA: TGTGCCAGCAGCCAAGGGTCGGATCCAATTCCCATCGAGAGCTCCTACGAGCAGTACTTC. The variable domain in full, completed from reference TRBV14 and TRBJ2-7, reads EAGVTQFPSHSVIEKGQTVTLRCDPISGHDNLYWYRRVMGKEIKFLLHFVKESKQDESGMPNNRFLAERTGGTYSTLKVQPAELEDSGVYFCASSQGSDPIPIESSYEQYFGPGTRLTVT.

This clone has only a few counts. This chain joins TRBV7-2 and TRBJ2-2; D gene ambiguous. The germline CDR1 and CDR2 sequences are SGHTA and FQGNSA. The V gene lost 3 bases and the J gene lost 4 bases, with 9 bases spanning the gap. This CDR3 comprises 14 residues. The CDR3 coding sequence is TGTGCCAGCAGCTTCCGGGCCATCACCGGGGAGCTGTTTTTT. Residues: CASSFRAITGELFF.